This TCR beta chain was captured in a study of blood T cell repertoires in COVID-19. Study summary: The United States, Italy and Spain supplied acute and convalescent COVID-19 samples. T cells, B-cell-depleted T cells, or PBMCs provided the cDNA or gDNA that served as material.

V gave up 0 bases and J gave up 9 bases, with 18 bases separating them. The CDR3 sequence is 16 residues long. Germline V gene sequence: CDR1 SGHDN, CDR2 FVKESK. This clone was detected ten times or more. Original methodology: Estimation of nucleated cell counts was performed using reference gene primer amplification. The assay was immunoSEQ multiplex PCR, and TCRdb's table has in-frame clones only and misses some. The V and J calls and the clone size are those of that table, but D and trimming were determined from the DNA. The repertoire includes about 170,000 clones, under 90% of them detected once, and about 15% sits in the top ten.

Material: peripheral blood. This chain connects TRBV14 to TRBJ1-5, with D possibly matching TRBD1 (5 bases). This TCR was recovered from a woman between 70 and 85 years old with COVID-19, enrolled during active disease. This CDR3 is CASSQDNFWGEGPQHF. CDR3 nucleotide sequence: TGTGCCAGCAGCCAAGATAACTTTTGGGGGGAAGGGCCCCAGCATTTT.